The 19 T cell receptor beta chains given below trace back to one sample, sequenced in a study of blood T cell repertoires in COVID-19. Clones were sequenced by immunoSEQ multiplex PCR, and TCRdb holds only the in-frame ones, with some missing. Of around 60,000 clones listed, around 77% are singletons. Input material: peripheral blood. These receptors came from a woman in her 70s with COVID-19, enrolled during active disease.

This CDR3 reads CASTLGAVKETQYF. CDR3 in DNA: TGTGCCAGCACCCTGGGGGCGGTAAAAGAGACCCAGTACTTC. The gene calls are TRBV2 and TRBJ2-5; possible D gene TRBD1, 6 bases. V was trimmed by 7 bases and J by 3 bases, leaving 15 bases between them. Germline CDR1 and CDR2: SNHLY and FYNNEI. CDR3 size: 14 residues.

The CDR3 is CASSPPTGGFYEQYF. In DNA, the CDR3 is TGTGCCAGCAGCCCACCGACAGGGGGCTTCTACGAGCAGTACTTC. The chain uses TRBV7-9 and TRBJ2-7; TRBD1 aligns across 10 bases. The CDR3 has 15 residues. Germline V gene data show CDR1 as SEHNR and CDR2 as FQNEAQ (reference sequence). Unmatched junction bases numbered 7, after V lost 5 bases and J lost 3 bases. The entire variable domain, with the rest obtained from reference TRBV7-9 and TRBJ2-7, is as follows: DTGVSQNPRHKITKRGQNVTFRCDPISEHNRLYWYRQTLGQGPEFLTYFQNEAQLEKSRLLSDRFSAERPKGSFSTLEIQRTEQGDSAMYLCASSPPTGGFYEQYFGPGTRLTVT.

CDR3 in DNA: TGTGCCAGCAGTTTAAACCCCGCAGGGGCCGAGACCCAGTACTTC. Protein sequence: CASSLNPAGAETQYF. The rearrangement uses TRBV27 and TRBJ2-5, with D tentatively TRBD1 (6 bases). CDR1 and CDR2 (germline): MNHEY, SMNVEV (reference sequence). CDR3 length: 15 residues. Trimming took off 2 bases at V and 5 bases at J, with 15 bases between the two ends.

V and J are TRBV29-1 and TRBJ2-4; weak D call: TRBD1 (6 bases). The CDR3 runs to 13 residues. Trimming left V 4 bases short and J 2 bases short, with 9 bases between. CDR1 is SQVTM, CDR2 ANQGSEA, per germline. CDR3 sequence: CSVVTGTKNIQYF. In DNA, the CDR3 is TGCAGCGTTGTTACAGGGACCAAAAACATTCAGTACTTC.

V usage is TRBV7-8 and J usage is TRBJ2-1; 9 nucleotides match TRBD2. CDR3 length equals 15 residues. In germline, CDR1 is SGHVS, CDR2 FQNEAQ. V shed 6 bases and J 0 bases; nucleotides not matched to a gene: 3. The CDR3 bases are TGTGCCAGCAGTAGCGGGAGCCTCTCCTACAATGAGCAGTTCTTC. Encoded protein: CASSSGSLSYNEQFF.

The chain has TRBV7-9 and TRBJ1-1; D gene unclear. The CDR3 runs to 14 residues. Germline CDR1 is SEHNR and CDR2 is FQNEAQ (reference sequence). Trimming left V 2 bases short and J 0 bases short, with 7 bases between. DNA for the CDR3: TGTGCCAGCAGCTTAAACACTATGAACACTGAAGCTTTCTTT. Amino acid sequence: CASSLNTMNTEAFF. The whole variable domain, filled in from reference TRBV7-9 and TRBJ1-1, reads DTGVSQNPRHKITKRGQNVTFRCDPISEHNRLYWYRQTLGQGPEFLTYFQNEAQLEKSRLLSDRFSAERPKGSFSTLEIQRTEQGDSAMYLCASSLNTMNTEAFFGQGTRLTVV.

V usage is TRBV5-4 and J usage is TRBJ2-7, with D maybe TRBD1 (6 bases). Germline CDR1 and CDR2: SGHNT and YYREEE (reference sequence). The CDR3 length is 14 residues. Trimming removed 3 bases from V and 3 bases from J, with 13 bases in between. CDR3 protein: CASSSRTDGYEQYF. The DNA of the CDR3 is TGTGCCAGCAGCTCAAGGACAGACGGCTACGAGCAGTACTTC.

V gene TRBV18 combines with J gene TRBJ2-1; tentatively, D is TRBD1 (5 bases). Trimming removed 6 bases at V and 8 bases at J, with 11 bases between. The CDR3 extends over 12 amino acids. Germline values: CDR1 KGHSH, CDR2 LQKENI. Here the CDR3 DNA reads TGTGCCAGCTCGGAGACAGAGTATGAGCAGTTCTTC. This gives the protein CASSETEYEQFF.

The CDR3 reads CASSSGGEQFF. Written as DNA, the CDR3 is TGTGCCAGCAGTTCAGGAGGTGAGCAGTTCTTC. The chain links TRBV7-2 to TRBJ2-1; weak D call: TRBD2 (5 bases). Germline CDR1 is SGHTA and CDR2 is FQGNSA. This CDR3 spans 11 amino acids. V lost 6 bases to trimming and J lost 9 bases, with 9 bases between them.

The chain links TRBV5-1 to TRBJ2-7; TRBD2 is a possible D gene (6 bases). Per the germline V gene, CDR1 is SGHRS and CDR2 is YFSETQ. This CDR3 is built from 15 residues. V was trimmed by 4 bases and J by 0 bases, leaving 14 bases between them. The CDR3 loop is CASSQPGRSSYEQYF. As DNA, the CDR3 is TGCGCCAGCAGCCAACCGGGGAGGAGCTCCTACGAGCAGTACTTC. The entire variable domain, with the rest obtained from reference TRBV5-1 and TRBJ2-7, is as follows: KAGVTQTPRYLIKTRGQQVTLSCSPISGHRSVSWYQQTPGQGLQFLFEYFSETQRNKGNFPGRFSGRQFSNSRSEMNVSTLELGDSALYLCASSQPGRSSYEQYFGPGTRLTVT.

This rearrangement joins TRBV20-1 to TRBJ2-3; tentatively, D is TRBD1 (5 bases). Germline CDR1 DFQATT, CDR2 SNEGSKA (reference sequence). This CDR3 has 11 amino acids. V shed 3 bases and J shed 5 bases, with 6 bases lying between them. The CDR3 here is CSARDKDTQYF. For the CDR3, the DNA is TGCAGTGCTAGGGACAAAGATACGCAGTATTTT.

The V and J genes are TRBV11-1 and TRBJ2-1, with TRBD1 identical over 9 bases. V shed 5 bases and J 4 bases; nucleotides not matched to a gene: 9. Germline V gene lookup returns CDR1 SGHAT and CDR2 FQDESV (reference sequence). This CDR3 is 16 amino acids long. CDR3 nucleotides: TGTGCCAGCAGCCCATACAGGGGGCGAGAATACAATGAGCAGTTCTTC. It is translated as CASSPYRGREYNEQFF.

The chain carries TRBV2 and TRBJ2-7, with a weak D call TRBD2 (6 bases). Trimming pared 6 bases from V and 2 bases from J, leaving 14 bases between. Germline V gives CDR1 SNHLY, CDR2 FYNNEI. The CDR3 has 14 residues. CDR3 amino acids: CASREGTYPYEQYF. CDR3 nucleotides: TGTGCCAGCAGGGAGGGGACTTATCCCTACGAGCAGTACTTC.

The rearrangement uses TRBV6-1 and TRBJ2-2, with a possible D match to TRBD2 (6 bases). Trimming removed 2 bases from V and 5 bases from J, with 15 bases in between. The germline V gene has CDR1 MNHNS and CDR2 SASEGT. This CDR3 is 16 amino acids long. The CDR3 spells CASSEPGGVRTGELFF. The CDR3 nucleotides read TGTGCCAGCAGTGAACCGGGCGGGGTCCGAACCGGGGAGCTGTTTTTT.

The V and J genes are TRBV14 and TRBJ2-1, with 7 bases identical to TRBD2. Germline V lookup: CDR1 SGHDN, CDR2 FVKESK. The trim removed 3 bases at V and 7 bases at J, leaving 6 bases unmatched. This CDR3 is built from 14 residues. CDR3 sequence: CASSQERGGNEQFF. CDR3 bases: TGTGCCAGCAGCCAGGAGCGGGGTGGGAATGAGCAGTTCTTC.

The gene calls are TRBV19 and TRBJ2-7; a possible D gene is TRBD2 (5 bases). The CDR3 is made up of 13 amino acids. In germline, CDR1 is LNHDA, CDR2 SQIVND (reference sequence). Trimming pared 2 bases from V and 7 bases from J, leaving 12 bases between. The CDR3 nucleotides are TGTGCCAGTAGTATACGCGGGCCGGGAGAGCAGTACTTC. Encoded protein: CASSIRGPGEQYF.

The chain employs TRBV18 and TRBJ2-5; 12 nucleotides match TRBD1. Germline CDR1 reads KGHSH; CDR2 reads LQKENI. J was trimmed by 5 bases and V by 3 bases; bases with no gene match: 7. CDR3 length: 16 amino acids. CDR3 residues: CASSPLGQGARETQYF. CDR3 coding DNA: TGTGCCAGCTCACCTTTGGGACAGGGGGCGAGGGAGACCCAGTACTTC.

This chain joins TRBV18 and TRBJ2-1, with TRBD2 matching 10 bases. The J segment lost 4 bases and the V segment lost 6 bases, leaving 6 bases of the junction unmatched. In germline, CDR1 is KGHSH, CDR2 LQKENI. The CDR3 length is 15 residues. CDR3 sequence reads: CASSATSGAYNEQFF. The CDR3 DNA is TGTGCCAGCTCGGCAACTAGCGGGGCTTACAATGAGCAGTTCTTC. The variable domain in full, completed from reference TRBV18 and TRBJ2-1, reads NAGVMQNPRHLVRRRGQEARLRCSPMKGHSHVYWYRQLPEEGLKFMVYLQKENIIDESGMPKERFSAEFPKEGPSILRIQQVVRGDSAAYFCASSATSGAYNEQFFGPGTRLTVL.

This chain connects TRBV28 to TRBJ2-7; no clear D. V was trimmed by 8 bases and J by 2 bases, leaving 16 bases between them. There are 14 residues in the CDR3. Per the germline V gene, CDR1 is MDHEN and CDR2 is SYDVKM. CDR3 nucleotide sequence: TGTGCCAGCCTCCCTTCAGGCGAAACCTACGAGCAGTACGTC. It is translated as CASLPSGETYEQYV.